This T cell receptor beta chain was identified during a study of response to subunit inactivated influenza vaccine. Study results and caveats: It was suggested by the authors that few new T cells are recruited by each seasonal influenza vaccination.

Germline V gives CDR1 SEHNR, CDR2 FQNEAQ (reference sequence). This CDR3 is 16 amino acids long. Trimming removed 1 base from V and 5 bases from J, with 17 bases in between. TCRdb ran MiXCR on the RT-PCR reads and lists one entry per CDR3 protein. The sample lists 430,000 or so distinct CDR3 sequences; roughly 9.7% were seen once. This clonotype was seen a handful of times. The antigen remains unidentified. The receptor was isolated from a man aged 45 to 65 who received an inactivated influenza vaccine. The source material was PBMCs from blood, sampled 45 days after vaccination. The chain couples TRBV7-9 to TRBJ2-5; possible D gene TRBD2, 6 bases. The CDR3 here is CASSLEEGRSRETQYF. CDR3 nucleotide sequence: TGTGCCAGCAGCTTAGAGGAGGGCCGAAGTAGGGAGACCCAGTACTTC.